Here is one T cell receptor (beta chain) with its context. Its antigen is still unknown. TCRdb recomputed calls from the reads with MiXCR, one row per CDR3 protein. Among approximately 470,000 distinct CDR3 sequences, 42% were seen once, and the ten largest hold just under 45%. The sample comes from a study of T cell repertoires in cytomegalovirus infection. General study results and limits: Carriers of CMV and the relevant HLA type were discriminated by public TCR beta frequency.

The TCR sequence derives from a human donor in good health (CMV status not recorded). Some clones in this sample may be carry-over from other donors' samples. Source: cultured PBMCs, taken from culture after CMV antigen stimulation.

The CDR3 sequence: CASSLLGNTDTQYF. CDR3 in DNA: TGTGCCAGCAGCTTATTGGGGAACACAGATACGCAGTATTTT. The chain links TRBV7-2 to TRBJ2-3; D is ambiguous. V was pared by 2 bases and J by 2 bases, with 8 bases between. Germline CDR1 reads SGHTA; CDR2 reads FQGNSA. This CDR3 is 14 amino acids long. The whole variable domain, remainder taken from reference TRBV7-2 and TRBJ2-3, is GAGVSQSPSNKVTEKGKDVELRCDPISGHTALYWYRQSLGQGLEFLIYFQGNSAPDKSGLPSDRFSAERTGGSVSTLTIQRTQQEDSAVYLCASSLLGNTDTQYFGPGTRLTVL.